The T cell receptor (beta chain) described here comes from a study of control samples from healthy donors and cancer patients. Trimming removed 1 base from V and 5 bases from J, with 8 bases in between. The CDR3 is made up of 14 amino acids. Germline loops: CDR1 SEHNR, CDR2 FQNEAQ (reference sequence). The protocol was immunoSEQ multiplex PCR, while the TCRdb copy is restricted to in-frame clones and leaves out a portion. The sample records over 150,000 clones, 85% to 95% being singletons. The source material was blood. This clonotype was obtained from a woman between 18 and 29 years old in good health. This chain connects TRBV7-9 to TRBJ2-2; D not resolved. CDR3 amino acids: CASSLGVGTGELFF. For the CDR3, the DNA is TGTGCCAGCAGCTTAGGGGTAGGAACCGGGGAGCTGTTTTTT. Variable domain in full (rest from reference TRBV7-9 and TRBJ2-2): DTGVSQNPRHKITKRGQNVTFRCDPISEHNRLYWYRQTLGQGPEFLTYFQNEAQLEKSRLLSDRFSAERPKGSFSTLEIQRTEQGDSAMYLCASSLGVGTGELFFGEGSRLTVL.